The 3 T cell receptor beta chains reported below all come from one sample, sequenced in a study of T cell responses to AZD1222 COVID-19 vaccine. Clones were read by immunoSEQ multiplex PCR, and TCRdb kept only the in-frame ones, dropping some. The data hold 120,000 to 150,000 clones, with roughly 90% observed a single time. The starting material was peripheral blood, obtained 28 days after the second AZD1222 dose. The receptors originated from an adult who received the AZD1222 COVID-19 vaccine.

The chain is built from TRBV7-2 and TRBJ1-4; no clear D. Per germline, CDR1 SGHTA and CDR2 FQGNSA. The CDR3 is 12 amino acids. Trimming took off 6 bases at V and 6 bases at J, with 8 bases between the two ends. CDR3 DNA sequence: TGTGCCAGCAGTCGTTCCGATGAAAAACTGTTTTTT. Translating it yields CASSRSDEKLFF.

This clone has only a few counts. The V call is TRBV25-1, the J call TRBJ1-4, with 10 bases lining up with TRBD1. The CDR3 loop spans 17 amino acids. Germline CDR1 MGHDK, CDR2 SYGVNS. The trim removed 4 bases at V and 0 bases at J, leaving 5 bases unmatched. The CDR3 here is CASSGGTGVATNEKLFF. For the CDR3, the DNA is TGTGCCAGCAGTGGGGGGACAGGGGTTGCAACTAATGAAAAACTGTTTTTT.

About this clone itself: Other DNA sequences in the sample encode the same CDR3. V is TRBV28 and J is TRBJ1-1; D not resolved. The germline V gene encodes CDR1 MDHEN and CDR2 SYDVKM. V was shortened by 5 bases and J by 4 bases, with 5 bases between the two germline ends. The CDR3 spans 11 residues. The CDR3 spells CASSRGTEAFF. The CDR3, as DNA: TGTGCCAGCAGTCGGGGCACTGAAGCTTTCTTT.